This T cell receptor beta chain was retrieved from a study of identical twins (dated by TCRdb to 2016 to 2018). For context, the study as a whole: To test whether fetal clonotypes persist, the study used deep sequencing on TCR alpha and beta repertoires from monozygotic twins, unrelated adults of various ages, and cord blood. To rule out contamination, the twin experiments were replicated at different times with different library preparation protocols. The research as a whole found: Zero-insertion analyses could be partly confounded by invariant T cells such as MAIT and iNKT, though diverse VJ usage argued against such confounding for most clonotypes. Excess twin sharing in beta out-of-frame sequences was weaker because fewer shared sequences lowered the signal-to-noise ratio. Abundant cord blood beta clonotypes had fewer insertions, young adult naive repertoires showed a similar but weaker trend, and memory repertoires showed no such trend. In monozygotic twins, recombination models systematically underestimated out-of-frame TCR alpha sharing, but the models matched the sharing seen between unrelated individuals. Because the same donors could not be followed over many years, conclusions were based on cross-sectional statistical analysis. Out-of-frame TCR alpha sequences shared between twins showed an excess of low generation-probability sequences compared with coincidental sharing between unrelated individuals.

The library came from 5' RACE. Sequencing was carried out with an Illumina HiSeq 2000. A universal primer binding site was introduced by template switching, and a unique molecular identifier was present in the final cDNA, enabling accurate counting of TCR cDNA molecules. Specific primers in the conserved constant-segment region were used to synthesize first-strand cDNA for the TCR alpha and beta chains. To control for contamination, every cDNA library carried two barcodes: a SMART-Mk sample barcode plus Illumina barcodes. TruSeq adapter sequences, together with Illumina sample barcodes, were added in two successive PCR steps. Sequencing of the TCR alpha and beta cDNA libraries was done on the Illumina HiSeq platform using custom primers. As for how the authors treated the data: Unique molecular identifiers were extracted from raw reads with MiGEC, and CDR3 positions were determined with MiXCR. For each individual, recombination models were inferred using an EM algorithm with the repgenHMM and IGoR tools. Shared clonotype analysis was performed with the tcR package in R, normalizing sharing by the product of cloneset sizes. To study raw recombination without the effects of thymic and clonal selection, out-of-frame nonproductive sequences were analyzed. TCRdb ran its own pipeline on the public reads, namely fastp trimming at Q25 and MiXCR clone calling, and kept in-frame beta chains. Here each entry gathers all rows of one CDR3 protein and keeps the most common genes and DNA. The V and J calls were not made by the authors but by TCRdb's processing. For this sample there are 700,000 or so distinct CDR3 sequences; about 20% appear just once. The ten largest make up 4.3% of the sample.

This clonotype showed up just a few times. This clone's antigen is unknown. Base qualities are not provided; no much larger clone lies one nucleotide away. Only healthy Caucasian donors were included. Three pairs of female monozygotic twins, all aged about 18 to 30 years, made up the twin cohort. RNA for TCR libraries was isolated from peripheral blood mononuclear cells. V is cut by 2 bases and J by 11 bases, and the space between the germline ends is 12 bases. The cysteine opens and the phenylalanine closes a CDR3 of 11 amino acids. Only the CDR3 portion is preserved as DNA: 33 bases, with reading frame beginning at the first base. Based on the germline V gene (reference sequence), the CDR1 and CDR2 sequences are GTSNPN and SVGIG. These data were likewise used in another study, on T cells expressing NK-cell markers. According to the second study: In sorted CD3+CD56+NKG2C+, CD3+CD56+NKG2C- and CD3+CD56-NKG2C+ T-cell subsets from about 8 donors, TCR beta-chain repertoires were profiled. Among the eight sequenced donors, only one was HCMV-seronegative, while the other seven were HCMV-seropositive. In several experiments an anti-gammadeltaTCR antibody was added to restrict sorting to alphabetaTCR-expressing T cells. In roughly six donors, the dominant CD3+CD56+NKG2C+ clonotypes ranked among the top 10 CD8+ clonotypes, making up about 1.0-8% of CD8+ T cells. Those dominant clonotypes were again the most abundant among CD3+CD56-NKG2C+ cells in a few donors, at about 25-60.1%. Whether the expanded NKG2C-expressing T cell clones were specific for HCMV antigens was left unclear. Randomly selected healthy volunteers, three men and five women, were used as the eight sequenced donors. To determine HCMV serostatus, a commercial ELISA kit was used to detect HCMV-specific IgG in serum. For six donors, unsorted PBMC were also used to sequence bulk peripheral blood T-cell repertoires. MIGEC handled demultiplexing of the reads and grouping by UMI, while MiTCR was used to assemble and quantify clonotypes. Only TCR cDNA sequences supported by at least two reads were kept to exclude erroneous sequences. Downstream repertoire analysis used the tcR package, and clonotypes were matched across fractions by CDR3 nucleotide sequence plus V segment. Antigen specificity was annotated against VDJdb with VDJmatch, allowing one amino acid substitution in CDR3.

The chain uses TRBV30 and TRBJ1-1, with no confidently assigned D gene. The receptor was derived from a woman aged 18 to 35 in good health. Sequenced material: PBMCs. CDR3 sequence: CAWSKEGKAFF. The nucleotides are TGTGCCTGGAGTAAGGAGGGAAAGGCTTTCTTT.